These 19 T cell receptor beta chains were all obtained from the same sample, sequenced in a study of blood T cell repertoires in COVID-19 (dated by TCRdb to the early 2020s). The library was generated by the immunoSEQ multiplex PCR assay. Held by TCRdb, this immuneACCESS table contains in-frame sequences only and omits some clones. Under half of the omission traces to an unresolved V gene where checked; the cause of the rest is unknown. This sample lists about 140,000 clones; around 79% were detected once. The ten largest clones add up to approximately 3.5% of the sample. The sequenced material came from peripheral blood. The origin of the receptors is a man between 60 and 70 years old with acute or convalescent COVID-19.

The rearrangement links TRBV7-2 to TRBJ2-2, with TRBD1 matching over 8 bases. The V gene end was trimmed by 4 bases and the J gene end by 7 bases; junction bases not matched to a gene: 8. CDR1 and CDR2 from the germline V gene are SGHTA and FQGNSA. The CDR3 has 15 residues. In DNA form, the CDR3 reads TGTGCCAGCAGCTCATTCCAGGGGGCGCGCGGGGAGCTGTTTTTT. Translating gives CASSSFQGARGELFF.

V gene TRBV6-6 combines with J gene TRBJ2-3; 13 bases agree with TRBD2. The CDR3 sequence is 20 residues long. V lost 6 bases, J lost 0 bases, and 15 bases stayed unmatched. Germline V gene data show CDR1 as MNHNY and CDR2 as SVGAGI (reference sequence). CDR3 DNA sequence: TGTGCCAGCAGCGATTTAGGACTAGCGGGAGAAATCAGGAGCACAGATACGCAGTATTTT. Its translation is CASSDLGLAGEIRSTDTQYF.

This clone was seen once. Additional DNA sequences in this sample encode the identical CDR3. The chain combines TRBV4-3 with TRBJ1-1, with D possibly being TRBD1 (6 bases). CDR1 is LGHNA and CDR2 is YSLEER in the germline V gene. Trimming took 3 bases from V and 1 from J, leaving 6 bases between them. The CDR3 has 13 residues. CDR3 in DNA: TGCGCCAGCAGCCAGACAGGGAACACTGAAGCTTTCTTT. Translating it yields CASSQTGNTEAFF.

The genes are TRBV9 and TRBJ2-1, with D possibly matching TRBD2 (6 bases). Trimming shortened V by 2 bases and J by 11 bases, and 17 bases separated the two germline ends. This CDR3 has 14 residues. CDR1 is SGDLS, CDR2 YYNGEE, per germline. The CDR3 bases are TGTGCCAGCAGCGTTGGCACATCTAGCGAGCAGCAGTTCTTC. Its translation: CASSVGTSSEQQFF.

The V and J genes are TRBV16 and TRBJ1-1; a possible D gene is TRBD1 (5 bases). In germline, CDR1 is KGHSY, CDR2 FQNENV. Between the trimmed V and J ends, which lost 0 bases and 8 bases, there was a span of 10 bases. The CDR3 contains 13 residues. The CDR3 spells CASSQSGPQEAFF. CDR3 DNA: TGTGCCAGCAGCCAATCGGGGCCACAGGAAGCTTTCTTT. Together with reference TRBV16 and TRBJ1-1, the CDR3 gives the full variable domain: GEEVAQTPKHLVRGEGQKAKLYCAPIKGHSYVFWYQQVLKNEFKFLISFQNENVFDETGMPKERFSAKCLPNSPCSLEIQATKLEDSAVYFCASSQSGPQEAFFGQGTRLTVV.

The chain is built from TRBV7-2 and TRBJ2-6; maybe TRBD2 (5 bases). Germline CDR1 is SGHTA and CDR2 is FQGNSA. The CDR3 loop spans 16 amino acids. The V gene lost 1 base and the J gene lost 0 bases, with 7 bases spanning the gap. CDR3 region: CASSLGRPSGANVLTF. Written as DNA, the CDR3 is TGTGCCAGCAGCTTAGGGAGGCCCTCTGGGGCCAACGTCCTGACTTTC.

The chain is built from TRBV5-6 and TRBJ2-5; D ambiguous. Per the germline V gene, CDR1 is SGHDT and CDR2 is YYEEEE. Trimming pared 3 bases from V and 1 base from J, leaving 10 bases between. The CDR3 has 14 residues. CDR3 in amino acids: CASSSPAGQETQYF. The DNA for the CDR3 is TGTGCCAGCAGCTCCCCGGCAGGCCAAGAGACCCAGTACTTC.

V gene TRBV19 combines with J gene TRBJ2-4; D may be TRBD2 (6 bases). Germline assignment: CDR1 LNHDA and CDR2 SQIVND (reference sequence). The V gene lost 6 bases and the J gene lost 0 bases, with 21 bases spanning the gap. The CDR3 is made up of 18 amino acids. The CDR3 region is CASSPLPLSGLAKNIQYF. CDR3 coding DNA: TGTGCCAGTAGCCCGCTCCCCCTTAGCGGATTAGCCAAAAACATTCAGTACTTC.

A few counts support this clone. V and J are TRBV12-3 or TRBV12-4 and TRBJ2-1, with D possibly TRBD1 on 7 matching bases. Trimming took 3 bases from V and 8 from J, leaving 8 bases between them. This CDR3 is built from 12 residues. In DNA, the CDR3 is TGTGCCAGCAGTTTCAGGGGGGATGAGCAGTTCTTC. Translation gives CASSFRGDEQFF.

This rearrangement joins TRBV5-6 to TRBJ1-6, with TRBD1 matching over 7 bases. CDR1 SGHDT and CDR2 YYEEEE come from the germline V gene. The V gene end was trimmed by 2 bases and the J gene end by 10 bases; junction bases not matched to a gene: 6. The CDR3 loop spans 14 amino acids. This CDR3 is CASSLRGRESPLHF. The CDR3 DNA reads as TGTGCCAGCAGCTTAAGGGGGCGTGAATCACCCCTCCACTTT. The complete variable domain, with remaining parts taken from reference TRBV5-6 and TRBJ1-6, reads DAGVTQSPTHLIKTRGQQVTLRCSPKSGHDTVSWYQQALGQGPQFIFQYYEEEERQRGNFPDRFSGHQFPNYSSELNVNALLLGDSALYLCASSLRGRESPLHFGNGTRLTVT.

This clone came up once. This chain uses TRBV2 with TRBJ1-5; 9 bases fit TRBD1. CDR1 is SNHLY and CDR2 is FYNNEI in the germline V gene. With 6 bases clipped from V and 7 bases from J, the junction kept 10 bases outside the gene matches. This CDR3 is built from 15 residues. The CDR3 loop reads CASRSGQGGNQPQHF. The CDR3 region has the DNA TGTGCCAGCAGATCGGGACAGGGAGGAAACCAGCCCCAGCATTTT.

This clone came up once. The chain joins TRBV7-6 to TRBJ1-2; tentative D call: TRBD1 (6 bases). V was clipped by 1 base and J by 5 bases, with 8 bases between them. The CDR3 extends over 13 amino acids. CDR1 is SGHVS and CDR2 is FNYEAQ in the germline V gene. CDR3 coding DNA: TGTGCCAGCAGCTTAGACCAGGGGTATGGCTACACCTTC. As protein: CASSLDQGYGYTF.

The rearrangement links TRBV6-5 to TRBJ1-6, with D perhaps matching TRBD1 (5 bases). From germline, CDR1 is MNHEY and CDR2 SVGAGI. This CDR3 is built from 15 residues. Trimming removed 0 bases at V and 9 bases at J, with 12 bases between. The CDR3 DNA sequence: TGTGCCAGCAGTTACTCGACCAGGGCAGGTTCACCCCTCCACTTT. Translated: CASSYSTRAGSPLHF.

This clone was observed a handful of times. This chain connects TRBV7-9 to TRBJ2-7; D is perhaps TRBD1 (7 bases). CDR3 length: 16 amino acids. The ends were cut back, 11 bases at V and 3 bases at J, with 26 bases in the middle. Germline CDR1 SEHNR, CDR2 FQNEAQ (reference sequence). The CDR3, as DNA: TGTGCCGCGAGGGTTTGGGGCGGGACAGACAACTACGAGCAGTACTTC. Translation gives CAARVWGGTDNYEQYF.

The rearrangement joins TRBV6-2 or TRBV6-3 to TRBJ1-6; TRBD1 matches 9 bases. The germline gives CDR1 MNHEY, CDR2 SVGEGT. V gave up 2 bases and J gave up 10 bases; unmatched junction bases: 9. This CDR3 region has 16 residues. CDR3 nucleotides: TGTGCCAGCAGTTACGAGGGACAGGGCAGGATATCACCCCTCCACTTT. Its protein is CASSYEGQGRISPLHF.

This chain connects TRBV7-2 to TRBJ1-5, with D hard to call. This CDR3 has 13 amino acids. The V and J ends lost 3 bases and 3 bases respectively, with 6 bases between them. Germline assignment: CDR1 SGHTA and CDR2 FQGNSA. CDR3 nucleotides: TGTGCCAGCAGCTTCGGGGACAATCAGCCCCAGCATTTT. This sequence encodes CASSFGDNQPQHF.

The J gene is TRBJ2-1, the V gene TRBV29-1; TRBD2 might be the D (5 bases). From germline, CDR1 is SQVTM and CDR2 ANQGSEA. This CDR3 spans 12 amino acids. CDR3 in DNA: TGCAGTATCGACCGGGGAAACAATGAGCAGTTCTTC. Translating it yields CSIDRGNNEQFF.

The chain carries TRBV4-3 and TRBJ1-2; D gene uncertain. V shed 4 bases and J shed 2 bases, with 20 bases lying between them. There are 17 residues in the CDR3. The germline gives CDR1 LGHNA, CDR2 YSLEER. For the CDR3, the DNA is TGCGCCAGCAGCCCCAATGTCCCAAACCTCAGAAACTATGGCTACACCTTC. It codes for CASSPNVPNLRNYGYTF.

The chain is built from TRBV18 and TRBJ2-3; a possible D gene is TRBD2 (5 bases). Per the germline V gene, CDR1 is KGHSH and CDR2 is LQKENI. The CDR3 contains 14 residues. V lost 1 base and J lost 4, with 9 bases in between. In DNA form, the CDR3 reads TGTGCCAGCTCACCACTCGGGGTTCCAGATACGCAGTATTTT. Translation: CASSPLGVPDTQYF.